This T cell receptor (beta chain) was profiled in a study of blood T cell repertoires in COVID-19. CDR3 length equals 15 residues. The table came from immunoSEQ multiplex PCR; TCRdb's copy has only in-frame clones and leaves some out. The data hold 200,000 or so clones, with around 86% observed a single time. The receptor was isolated from a human donor in a cohort sampled during active COVID-19. The rearrangement joins TRBV21-1 to TRBJ1-2; the DNA was not used to check the table's D call, TRBD1. TRBV21-1 is noted as a pseudogene. Sample: peripheral blood. CDR3 sequence reads: CASSNGTPFKGGYTF. CDR3 bases: TGTGCCAGCAGCAATGGGACACCCTTTAAAGGTGGCTACACCTTC.